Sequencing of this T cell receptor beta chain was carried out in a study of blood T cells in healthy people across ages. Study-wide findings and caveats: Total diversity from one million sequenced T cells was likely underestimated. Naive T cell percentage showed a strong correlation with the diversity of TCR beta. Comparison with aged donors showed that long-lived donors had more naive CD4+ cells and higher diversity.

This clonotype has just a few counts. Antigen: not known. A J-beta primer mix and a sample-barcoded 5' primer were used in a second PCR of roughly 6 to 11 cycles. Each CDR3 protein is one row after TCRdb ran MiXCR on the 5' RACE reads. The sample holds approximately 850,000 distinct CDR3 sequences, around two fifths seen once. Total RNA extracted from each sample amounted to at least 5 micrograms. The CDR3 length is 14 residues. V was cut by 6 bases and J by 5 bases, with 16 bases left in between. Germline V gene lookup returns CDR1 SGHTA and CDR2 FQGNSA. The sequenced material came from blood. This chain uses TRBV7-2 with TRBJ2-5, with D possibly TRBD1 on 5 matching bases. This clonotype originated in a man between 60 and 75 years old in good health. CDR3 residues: CASRAPRGDETQYF. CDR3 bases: TGTGCCAGCAGAGCTCCTAGGGGTGATGAGACCCAGTACTTC.